This entry describes one TCR beta chain. No antigen is known for it. Per-base qualities were not stored, and no clone one base away is much larger. Trimming costs V 4 bases and J 7 bases, and their ends lie 16 bases apart. Counted from cysteine to phenylalanine, this CDR3 has 14 amino acids. Just CDR3 DNA is preserved here, 42 bases in frame from base 1. The germline V gene encodes CDR1 MNHEY and CDR2 SMNVEV (reference sequence). The data are from a study of T cell responses to AZD1222 COVID-19 vaccine (dated by TCRdb to the early 2020s). About the full investigation: AZD1222 recipients with second doses at about 4 weeks or about 12 weeks were pooled, because spike-specific TCR depth and breadth did not differ between schedules. A total of 233 trial participants underwent TCR sequencing, of whom some 210 received two doses of AZD1222 and around 26 received two doses of the MenACWY control vaccine. Trial participants were enrolled into age subgroups of 18-55, 56-69 and 70-plus years, which contained 148, 28 and 57 TCR-sequenced participants, respectively.

The CDR3 regions of human TCRbeta chains were analyzed by immunosequencing. The authors' analysis ran thus. TCRs in the repertoires were compared against a reference library of SARS-CoV-2-specific TCRs that had been generated with the MIRA antigen-specificity platform. Breadth was defined as the fraction of unique TCRs that were SARS-CoV-2-associated, and depth was defined as the fraction of total T cells that were SARS-CoV-2-associated. Using the MIRA data, every spike-specific TCR was mapped to the spike region that the TCR reacted to and assigned to either a CD4 or a CD8 class. Log10-transformed breadth and depth values were compared by one-way ANOVA with Sidak's multiple comparisons tests. The clones in this table, taken by TCRdb from immuneACCESS, are in-frame only. Not every clone is retained; where verified, under half of the shortfall comes from an unresolved V gene, and the cause of the rest is unknown. That table supplies the V and J calls and clone size; D and trimming were determined from the DNA. In this sample the table shows some 50,000 clones, about 86% of which occur a single time. The ten largest clones take up 16% of the sample.

Study-wide conclusions, independent of this receptor: After two AZD1222 doses, both the breadth and the depth of spike-specific TCRs were significantly higher than at day 0 and than in MenACWY recipients. Vaccine-associated CD4 TCRs spanned the whole spike protein, with dominant responses in regions 160-218 and 743-854. Conclusions about previously exposed vaccinees are limited because only six or seven AZD1222 recipients were SARS-CoV-2 seropositive at baseline. Epitopes outside the regions mutated in the B.1.351 and B.1.1.7 variants were reportedly recognized by nearly half of the unique spike-specific TCRs. No day 14 peak-response samples were available, so repertoires were characterized only after the peak T cell response. Participants were mostly white British and included more females than males, and it was suggested by the authors that clonal diversity may have been underestimated. The 56-69-year group was small, and its depth increase did not reach significance, likely because of low power.

What this sample's time point label stands for: baseline before first vaccination. Vaccinee samples were obtained from the UK trials COV001 and COV002, which included a single-blind randomized controlled phase 2/3 trial of AZD1222 (ChAdOx1 nCoV-19) in healthy adults. Trial participant PBMC samples were collected at day 0 and day 28 after the second dose for TCRbeta chain sequencing. The material sequenced was peripheral blood, taken on day 0 of AZD1222 vaccination. The V and J genes are TRBV27 and TRBJ1-2, and possibly TRBD1, on 6 matching bases. The clonotype comes from an adult in good health. The bases are TGTGCCAGCAGTTCCACTCGAAGAGGGGGTGGCTACACCTTC. Its translation reads: CASSSTRRGGGYTF.